The 26 T cell receptor beta chains in this list originate from one sample, sequenced in a study of Tregs in tolerant kidney transplant recipients. Clones were read by immunoSEQ multiplex PCR, and TCRdb kept only the in-frame ones, dropping some. The profile shows about 240,000 clones, approximately 83% of them singletons. The specimen was CD4+ T cells from blood. Source of these receptors: a human donor in good health.

The chain couples TRBV6-1 to TRBJ1-1, with D perhaps matching TRBD1 (5 bases). The CDR3 is 13 amino acids. Germline CDR1 MNHNS, CDR2 SASEGT. The germline V and J ends were trimmed by 7 bases and 1 base, with 10 bases remaining between them. CDR3 DNA sequence: TGTGCCAGCAAGGGGAGAGGGAACACTGAAGCTTTCTTT. This translates into CASKGRGNTEAFF.

The chain is built from TRBV7-9 and TRBJ2-7; D perhaps matches TRBD1 (6 bases). Germline CDR1 reads SEHNR; CDR2 reads FQNEAQ (reference sequence). This CDR3 comprises 15 residues. Trimming pared 3 bases from V and 2 bases from J, leaving 14 bases between. In nucleotides, the CDR3 is TGTGCCAGCAGCTTGGTGGGACACGAGACCTACGAGCAGTACTTC. Protein: CASSLVGHETYEQYF.

The chain employs TRBV18 and TRBJ2-7; D is ambiguous. V lost 6 bases and J lost 1, with 10 bases in between. Germline V lookup: CDR1 KGHSH, CDR2 LQKENI. The CDR3 sequence is 13 residues long. This CDR3 reads CASSSDGSYEQYF. CDR3 nucleotides: TGTGCCAGCTCTTCGGACGGATCCTACGAGCAGTACTTC.

The chain is built from TRBV10-1 and TRBJ2-7; possible D gene TRBD1, 6 bases. Germline assignment: CDR1 WNHNN and CDR2 SYGVQD (reference sequence). The length of the CDR3 is 13 residues. The V and J ends lost 7 bases and 7 bases respectively, with 17 bases between them. The CDR3 DNA sequence: TGCGCCAGCACTCCCCAAGGGGGTTTGGAGCAGTACTTC. Translated: CASTPQGGLEQYF.

Details on this clone: One junction end disagrees with the germline gene, perhaps due to a read error. The genes are TRBV11-2 and TRBJ2-7, with TRBD1 matching 7 bases. There are 15 residues in the CDR3. Germline V gene data show CDR1 as SGHAT and CDR2 as FQNNGV. CDR3 protein: CASGLSPTGPGEQYF. CDR3 in DNA: TGTGCCAGCGGCTTATCCCCGACAGGGCCTGGGGAGCAGTACTTC.

V and J are TRBV11-2 and TRBJ2-7; 9 positions agree with TRBD1. V lost 5 bases to trimming and J lost 3 bases; unmatched junction nucleotides: 11. The CDR3 totals 16 residues. Germline V gene sequence: CDR1 SGHAT, CDR2 FQNNGV. The CDR3 sequence: CASSLGTGQYFYEQYF. The CDR3 nucleotides are TGTGCCAGCAGCCTCGGGACAGGGCAGTACTTCTACGAGCAGTACTTC.

This clone was observed a few times. The chain joins TRBV5-1 to TRBJ2-3; D might be TRBD2 (6 bases). Germline CDR1 SGHRS, CDR2 YFSETQ. This CDR3 is 16 amino acids long. Trimming removed 3 bases from V and 1 base from J, with 15 bases in between. The CDR3 nucleotides read TGCGCCAGCAGCTCGACGACGGGAGCGGGCACAGATACGCAGTATTTT. Its translation: CASSSTTGAGTDTQYF.

The chain is built from TRBV20-1 and TRBJ2-1; D is unclear. Germline assignment: CDR1 DFQATT and CDR2 SNEGSKA (reference sequence). This CDR3 region has 10 residues. The V gene lost 3 bases and the J gene lost 12 bases, with 9 bases spanning the gap. CDR3 bases: TGCAGTGCTAGTGGCGAGGCGCAGTTCTTC. As protein: CSASGEAQFF.

The rearrangement joins TRBV6-5 to TRBJ1-5; TRBD1 is a possible D gene (6 bases). Trimming shortened V by 0 bases and J by 6 bases, and 12 bases separated the two germline ends. This CDR3 is 15 amino acids long. Germline loops: CDR1 MNHEY, CDR2 SVGAGI. This CDR3 reads CASSYSQGRGQPQHF. As DNA, the CDR3 is TGTGCCAGCAGTTACTCACAGGGACGGGGTCAGCCCCAGCATTTT.

The chain has TRBV18 and TRBJ2-1, with 12 nucleotides matching TRBD2. The CDR3 runs 17 residues. Per germline, CDR1 KGHSH and CDR2 LQKENI. V lost 2 bases and J lost 5; bases outside the gene matches: 7. The CDR3 loop is CASSPLASGGVDNEQFF. CDR3 coding DNA: TGTGCCAGCTCACCATTGGCTAGCGGGGGGGTCGACAATGAGCAGTTCTTC.

The rearrangement uses TRBV30 and TRBJ2-4; D might be TRBD2 (5 bases). V was clipped by 1 base and J by 6 bases, with 10 bases between them. Germline V CDR1 and CDR2: GTSNPN, SVGIG (reference sequence). The CDR3 runs 13 residues. In DNA form, the CDR3 reads TGTGCCTGGAGTGGAGGGCCCCGAAACATTCAGTACTTC. Translating it yields CAWSGGPRNIQYF.

V is TRBV18 and J is TRBJ2-7, with TRBD1 identical over 8 bases. The CDR3 is 16 residues long. Germline V gene data show CDR1 as KGHSH and CDR2 as LQKENI. V gave up 1 base and J gave up 7 bases; unmatched junction bases: 12. The CDR3 nucleotides read TGTGCCAGCTCACCACGTTCAGGGGGCCCGGTGAGGGAGCAGTACTTC. It codes for CASSPRSGGPVREQYF.

The rearrangement uses TRBV18 and TRBJ1-1, with 9 bases fitting TRBD1. CDR1 and CDR2 (germline): KGHSH, LQKENI. CDR3 length: 14 amino acids. Trimming cost V 5 bases and J 3 bases; bases outside gene matches: 4. The CDR3 protein is CASSKRQGDTEAFF. The CDR3 bases are TGTGCCAGCTCAAAAAGACAGGGGGACACTGAAGCTTTCTTT.

J is TRBJ2-3 and V is TRBV5-1; 8 positions agree with TRBD1. CDR1 and CDR2 from the germline V gene are SGHRS and YFSETQ. The CDR3 consists of 14 residues. The V and J ends lost 1 base and 4 bases, in that order; junction bases with no gene match: 2. DNA for the CDR3: TGCGCCAGCAGCTTGACAGGGGGATCAGATACGCAGTATTTT. Protein: CASSLTGGSDTQYF.

The DNA for the CDR3 is TGTGCCAGCAGTCCAACCGGGCCACTTCTCTACGAGCAGTACTTC. Translation: CASSPTGPLLYEQYF. This chain uses TRBV2 with TRBJ2-7, with D hard to call. Germline lookup yields CDR1 SNHLY and CDR2 FYNNEI. Trimming removed 5 bases from V and 3 bases from J, with 17 bases in between. The length of the CDR3 is 15 residues. The whole variable domain, remainder taken from reference TRBV2 and TRBJ2-7, is EPEVTQTPSHQVTQMGQEVILRCVPISNHLYFYWYRQILGQKVEFLVSFYNNEISEKSEIFDDQFSVERPDGSNFTLKIRSTKLEDSAMYFCASSPTGPLLYEQYFGPGTRLTVT.

The gene calls are TRBV5-1 and TRBJ1-2; 9 nucleotides align to TRBD1. The length of the CDR3 is 15 residues. In germline, CDR1 is SGHRS, CDR2 YFSETQ. Trimming removed 4 bases from V and 7 bases from J; junction bases left unmatched: 11. DNA of the CDR3: TGCGCCAGCAGCATCGGACAGGGGACCCTATTTGGCTACACCTTC. It is translated as CASSIGQGTLFGYTF.

The rearrangement links TRBV7-2 to TRBJ2-7; maybe TRBD2 (5 bases). Germline CDR1 SGHTA, CDR2 FQGNSA. Trimming stripped 3 bases from V and 0 bases from J, with 9 bases between. This CDR3 region has 14 residues. The CDR3 is CASSLDFSSYEQYF. The CDR3, as DNA: TGTGCCAGCAGCTTGGACTTTAGCTCCTACGAGCAGTACTTC.

This chain links TRBV19 with TRBJ2-3; 8 nucleotides match TRBD2. With 5 bases clipped from V and 4 bases from J, the junction kept 11 bases outside the gene matches. CDR1 LNHDA and CDR2 SQIVND come from the germline V gene (reference sequence). CDR3 length: 16 residues. Here the CDR3 reads CASSAQGLEIADTQYF. The CDR3 coding sequence is TGTGCCAGTAGTGCCCAGGGACTAGAAATAGCAGATACGCAGTATTTT.

This clone was recorded a few times. The chain links TRBV2 to TRBJ1-5; TRBD1 matches at 9 bases. Germline V gene lookup returns CDR1 SNHLY and CDR2 FYNNEI. The J segment lost 7 bases and the V segment lost 4 bases, leaving 5 bases of the junction unmatched. The CDR3 length is 14 residues. The DNA for the CDR3 is TGTGCCAGCAGTGGACAGGGGGGTGTGCAGCCCCAGCATTTT. Its translation: CASSGQGGVQPQHF.

This sequence joins TRBV7-9 and TRBJ2-2; 10 bases fit TRBD2. Germline V lookup: CDR1 SEHNR, CDR2 FQNEAQ (reference sequence). With 5 bases clipped from V and 3 bases from J, the junction kept 9 bases outside the gene matches. This CDR3 comprises 17 residues. Written as DNA, the CDR3 is TGTGCCAGCAGCCCGAGGAGGCTAGCGGGAGACACCGGGGAGCTGTTTTTT. Translating it yields CASSPRRLAGDTGELFF.

The chain carries TRBV5-1 and TRBJ1-2; D perhaps matches TRBD1 (5 bases). The CDR3 contains 16 residues. V lost 3 bases and J 1 base, leaving 16 bases between the germline ends. CDR1 SGHRS and CDR2 YFSETQ come from the germline V gene. In nucleotides, the CDR3 is TGCGCCAGCAGCTCGGGACTTTTTGAGGTTAACTATGGCTACACCTTC. Translating gives CASSSGLFEVNYGYTF.

The genes are TRBV19 and TRBJ2-2; a possible D gene is TRBD1 (5 bases). The V and J ends lost 3 bases and 0 bases respectively, with 8 bases between them. Per the germline V gene, CDR1 is LNHDA and CDR2 is SQIVND (reference sequence). The CDR3 is 15 residues long. Here the CDR3 DNA reads TGTGCCAGTAGTATTGGCAGGGCGAACACCGGGGAGCTGTTTTTT. Its translation is CASSIGRANTGELFF.

V usage is TRBV30 and J usage is TRBJ2-2, with 9 nucleotides matching TRBD1. V trimming: 2 bases; J trimming: 5 bases; junction bases outside the gene matches: 6. Germline V lookup: CDR1 GTSNPN, CDR2 SVGIG (reference sequence). The CDR3 consists of 15 residues. The CDR3 reads CAWSPRDRVTGELFF. The CDR3 region has the DNA TGTGCCTGGAGTCCTCGGGACAGGGTAACCGGGGAGCTGTTTTTT.

This chain joins TRBV7-2 and TRBJ1-1, with 8 positions matching TRBD1. Unmatched junction bases numbered 0, after V lost 2 bases and J lost 1 base. This CDR3 is built from 14 residues. Germline V gene sequence: CDR1 SGHTA, CDR2 FQGNSA. The CDR3 coding sequence is TGTGCCAGCAGCTTAACAGGGGGGAACACTGAAGCTTTCTTT. Its translation is CASSLTGGNTEAFF.

CDR3 sequence reads: CASSLGGVNYGYTF. In nucleotides, the CDR3 is TGTGCCAGCAGCCTGGGGGGAGTTAACTATGGCTACACCTTC. The chain uses TRBV7-2 and TRBJ1-2; perhaps TRBD1 as D (5 bases). Germline loops: CDR1 SGHTA, CDR2 FQGNSA. This CDR3 is built from 14 residues. Deletions cut 5 bases from V and 1 base from J, with 11 bases between.

This chain links TRBV11-2 with TRBJ2-7; D is unresolved. CDR1 SGHAT and CDR2 FQNNGV come from the germline V gene. V was shortened by 1 base and J by 9 bases, with 16 bases between the two germline ends. The CDR3 spans 14 residues. The CDR3 DNA reads TGTGCCAGCAGCTTAGGGATCCCGGTGATAGGGCAGTACTTC. It encodes CASSLGIPVIGQYF. The whole variable domain, filled in from reference TRBV11-2 and TRBJ2-7, reads EAGVAQSPRYKIIEKRQSVAFWCNPISGHATLYWYQQILGQGPKLLIQFQNNGVVDDSQLPKDRFSAERLKGVDSTLKIQPAKLEDSAVYLCASSLGIPVIGQYFGPGTRLTVT.